These T cell receptor beta chains were read from a single sample in a study of blood T cell repertoires in COVID-19. TCRdb keeps only in-frame clones here, not all; method: immunoSEQ multiplex PCR. Of roughly 200,000 clones in the sample, approximately 85% are singletons; the top ten hold over 2.5%. The sequencing sample was made of peripheral blood. The receptors were gathered from a man aged 60 to 69 with acute or convalescent COVID-19. CDR3s include the opening cysteine and the closing phenylalanine or tryptophan. A D gene is named only where the DNA matches it firmly. Expanded clones get a size class; other rows say once, few or many, or leave the size out.

size	V	J	D	DNA	CDR3
.	TRBV27	TRBJ1-1	TRBD1	TGTGCCAGCAGTCTAACCGGGACAGGGGGCACTGAAGCTTTCTTT	CASSLTGTGGTEAFF
.	TRBV27	TRBJ1-4	TRBD1	TGTGCCAGCAGTACAATCGCCGGGACAGGGAGTGAAAAACTGTTTTTT	CASSTIAGTGSEKLFF
.	TRBV27	TRBJ2-7	TRBD1	TGTGCCAGCAGTTTACAACCGGGACAGAACTACGAGCAGTACTTC	CASSLQPGQNYEQYF
.	TRBV5-1	TRBJ2-7	TRBD2	TGCGCCAGCAGCTTGGGACTAGCGGGTTACTACGAGCAGTACTTC	CASSLGLAGYYEQYF
.	TRBV20-1	TRBJ1-5	.	TGCAGTGCTAGTCCAGGGGATAGCAATCAGCCCCAGCATTTT	CSASPGDSNQPQHF
.	TRBV28	TRBJ2-1	.	TGTGCCAGCAGTTTGGGGCGGCTAGGAATCGGTGGTGAGCAGTTCTTC	CASSLGRLGIGGEQFF
.	TRBV7-9	TRBJ1-1	.	TGTGCCAGCAGCTTAGAGGCAGGCTACCAAGCTTTCTTT	CASSLEAGYQAFF
.	TRBV28	TRBJ2-5	TRBD2	TGTGCCAGCAGTTTTGAGACTAGCGGGGAAGAGACCCAGTACTTC	CASSFETSGEETQYF
.	TRBV5-6	TRBJ2-7	TRBD2	TGTGCCAGCAGCTTGGGGACCACTAGCGGGTCCTACGAGCAGTACTTC	CASSLGTTSGSYEQYF
.	TRBV9	TRBJ2-5	.	TGTGCCAGCAGCCCCCAGGGGTGGGGGGAGACCCAGTACTTC	CASSPQGWGETQYF
few	TRBV7-8	TRBJ2-7	.	TGTGCCAGCAAATCGTCAGACGAGCAGTACTTC	CASKSSDEQYF
.	TRBV6-5	TRBJ2-7	.	TGTGCCAGCAGTTACGAACGCGGCGCCTACGAGCAGTACTTC	CASSYERGAYEQYF
.	TRBV5-1	TRBJ2-5	.	TGCGCCAGCAGCCAGAGATCAATGGGACTCGCGCCTCGGGGAGAGACCCAGTACTTC	CASSQRSMGLAPRGETQYF
.	TRBV5-4	TRBJ2-1	.	TGTGCCAGCAGCTCCCAACTTAAAGAGCAGTTCTTC	CASSSQLKEQFF
.	TRBV4-1	TRBJ2-2	TRBD1	TGCGCCAGCAGCCAAGTAACACAGGGGCGCGGGGAGCTGTTTTTT	CASSQVTQGRGELFF
.	TRBV4-2	TRBJ2-4	TRBD2	TGTGCCAGCAGCCAAGGCCGACTAGCGGGAGGTACCAAAAACATTCAGTACTTC	CASSQGRLAGGTKNIQYF
.	TRBV5-1	TRBJ2-5	TRBD2	TGCGCCAGCAGCTTTCTGCCGGGAGGGCCTGAGACCCAGTACTTC	CASSFLPGGPETQYF
.	TRBV4-3	TRBJ2-1	TRBD2	TGCGCCAGCAGCCTTCGGACTAGCGGGATCAATGAGCAGTTCTTC	CASSLRTSGINEQFF
.	TRBV7-2	TRBJ1-1	TRBD1	TGTGCCAGCAGCTTAAACAGGGGGCTGCGAACTGAAGCTTTCTTT	CASSLNRGLRTEAFF
once	TRBV10-3	TRBJ1-3	.	TGTGCCATCAACCGACAAAACTCTGGAAACACCATATATTTT	CAINRQNSGNTIYF
.	TRBV2	TRBJ2-2	.	TGTGCCAGCAGGGCAGGGACCGGGGAGCTGTTTTTT	CASRAGTGELFF
.	TRBV28	TRBJ2-1	.	TGTGCCAGCAGCCGTCTAGGCGGGTCCTACAATGAGCAGTTCTTC	CASSRLGGSYNEQFF
.	TRBV4-3	TRBJ2-1	TRBD2	TGCGCCAGCAGCCAAGGGGCGGGAGGGATATCCAATGAGCAGTTCTTC	CASSQGAGGISNEQFF